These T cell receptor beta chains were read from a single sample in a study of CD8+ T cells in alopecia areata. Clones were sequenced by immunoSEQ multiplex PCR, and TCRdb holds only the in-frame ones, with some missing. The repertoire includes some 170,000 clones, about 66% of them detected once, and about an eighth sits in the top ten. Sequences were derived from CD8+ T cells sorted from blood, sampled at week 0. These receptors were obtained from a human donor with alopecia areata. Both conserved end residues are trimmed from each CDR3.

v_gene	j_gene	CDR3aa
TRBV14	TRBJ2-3	ASSHSRHTDTQY
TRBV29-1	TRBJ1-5	SVGSYNQPQH
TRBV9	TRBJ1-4	ASSARTGTNEKLF
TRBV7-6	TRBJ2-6	AAGPGQGASGANVLT
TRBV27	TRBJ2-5	ASSLYGTQY
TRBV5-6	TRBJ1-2	ASEGQINYGYT
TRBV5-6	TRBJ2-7	ASSWGLSYEQY
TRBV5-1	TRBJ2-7	ASSFGGSEQY
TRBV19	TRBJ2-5	ASSIGLVLFQETQY
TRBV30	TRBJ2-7	ACRRDSYEQY
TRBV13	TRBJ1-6	ASSRGTGDAPLH
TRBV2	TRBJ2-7	ASMEYEQY
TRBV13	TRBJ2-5	ASSRLRGLAVPSRGTQY
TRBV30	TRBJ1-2	AWSVYLTASNYGYT
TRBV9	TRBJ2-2	ASSVGRNTQAHTGELF
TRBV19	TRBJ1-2	ASSIGQFTYGYT